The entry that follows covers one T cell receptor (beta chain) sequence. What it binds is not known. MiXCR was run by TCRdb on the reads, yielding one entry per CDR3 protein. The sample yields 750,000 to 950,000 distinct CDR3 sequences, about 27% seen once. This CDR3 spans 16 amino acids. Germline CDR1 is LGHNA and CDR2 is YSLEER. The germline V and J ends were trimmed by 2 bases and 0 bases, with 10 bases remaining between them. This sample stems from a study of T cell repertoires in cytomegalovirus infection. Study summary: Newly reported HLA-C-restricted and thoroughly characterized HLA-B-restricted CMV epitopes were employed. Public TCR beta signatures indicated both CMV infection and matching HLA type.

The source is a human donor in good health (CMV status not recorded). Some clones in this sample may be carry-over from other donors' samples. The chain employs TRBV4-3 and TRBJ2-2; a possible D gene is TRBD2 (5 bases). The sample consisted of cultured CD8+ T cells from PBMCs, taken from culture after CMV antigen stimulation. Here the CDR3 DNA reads TGCGCCAGCAGCCAACCTAGCCATACGAACACCGGGGAGCTGTTTTTT. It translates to CASSQPSHTNTGELFF.